This entry lists 10 T cell receptor beta chains sequenced from one sample in a study of chemoradiotherapy in HPV16-positive cancers. Only in-frame clones appear in the TCRdb table, and some are missing; sequencing was by immunoSEQ multiplex PCR. This table holds about 7,400 clones, roughly 72% found once. This sample was taken from a patient who underwent chemoradiotherapy. The receptors originated from a human donor with HPV-associated anogenital cancer.

The gene calls are TRBV28 and TRBJ2-3; weak D call: TRBD2 (5 bases). This CDR3 comprises 14 residues. Trimming left V 4 bases short and J 6 bases short, with 14 bases between. The germline CDR1 and CDR2 sequences are MDHEN and SYDVKM. In nucleotides, the CDR3 is TGTGCCAGCAGTTGGTCCTTAACGGGGGATACGCAGTATTTT. Translated: CASSWSLTGDTQYF.

Here the CDR3 DNA reads TGTGCCAGTAGTAGAGGACACCCCAACACTGAAGCTTTCTTT. Its protein product is CASSRGHPNTEAFF. V and J are TRBV19 and TRBJ1-1, with a weak D call TRBD1 (5 bases). CDR3 size: 14 residues. The germline V gene encodes CDR1 LNHDA and CDR2 SQIVND (reference sequence). Trimming stripped 4 bases from V and 2 bases from J, with 11 bases between.

The count of this clone is one. The chain recombines TRBV5-4 with TRBJ2-7; 8 bases match TRBD1. CDR1 is SGHNT, CDR2 YYREEE, per germline (reference sequence). V was pared by 5 bases and J by 2 bases, with 3 bases of the junction left unmatched. This CDR3 is built from 13 residues. The CDR3 protein is CASSRDRPYEQYF. The DNA of the CDR3 is TGTGCCAGCAGTCGGGACAGGCCCTACGAGCAGTACTTC.

V usage is TRBV5-4 and J usage is TRBJ2-3, with D perhaps matching TRBD1 or TRBD2 (5 bases each). V lost 4 bases and J 4 bases, leaving 19 bases between the germline ends. The CDR3 is 16 amino acids. In germline, CDR1 is SGHNT, CDR2 YYREEE (reference sequence). In DNA, the CDR3 is TGTGCCAGCAGCCCTGGGACGGATCGGGTCGCAGATACGCAGTATTTT. Protein sequence: CASSPGTDRVADTQYF. The whole variable domain, remainder taken from reference TRBV5-4 and TRBJ2-3, is ETGVTQSPTHLIKTRGQQVTLRCSSQSGHNTVSWYQQALGQGPQFIFQYYREEENGRGNFPPRFSGLQFPNYSSELNVNALELDDSALYLCASSPGTDRVADTQYFGPGTRLTVL.

The sample holds a few counts of this clone. The chain recombines TRBV9 with TRBJ2-2; weak D call: TRBD2 (5 bases). Looked up from germline, CDR1 is SGDLS and CDR2 is YYNGEE. CDR3 length equals 14 residues. V lost 7 bases, J lost 0 bases, and 10 bases lay in between. CDR3 region: CASGGVSNTGELFF. The CDR3 region has the DNA TGTGCCAGCGGAGGTGTCTCGAACACCGGGGAGCTGTTTTTT.

The chain links TRBV18 to TRBJ2-7, with 7 positions matching TRBD1. With 3 bases clipped from V and 2 bases from J, the junction kept 7 bases outside the gene matches. The CDR3 totals 15 residues. Germline V gene lookup returns CDR1 KGHSH and CDR2 LQKENI. As DNA, the CDR3 is TGTGCCAGCTCACCCGTACAGGGGTTCCCCTACGAGCAGTACTTC. Translated: CASSPVQGFPYEQYF.

The chain couples TRBV5-6 to TRBJ2-1, with 9 bases that match TRBD2. This CDR3 is built from 16 residues. Germline loops: CDR1 SGHDT, CDR2 YYEEEE. The V gene end was trimmed by 3 bases and the J gene end by 8 bases; junction bases not matched to a gene: 12. CDR3 bases: TGTGCCAGCAGCTCTCGATTCGGGACTAGCAATTATGAGCAGTTCTTC. It specifies CASSSRFGTSNYEQFF.

This rearrangement joins TRBV18 to TRBJ1-5; weak D call: TRBD1 (5 bases). Trimming removed 0 bases at V and 7 bases at J, with 7 bases between. CDR1 is KGHSH and CDR2 is LQKENI in the germline V gene. The CDR3 is made up of 13 amino acids. This CDR3 is CASSPPGGQPQHF. The CDR3 bases are TGTGCCAGCTCACCACCGGGGGGACAGCCCCAGCATTTT.

The chain combines TRBV27 with TRBJ2-7, with 13 positions matching TRBD2. V lost 6 bases, J lost 6 bases, and 11 bases stayed unmatched. CDR1 is MNHEY and CDR2 is SMNVEV in the germline V gene (reference sequence). CDR3 size: 16 residues. In nucleotides, the CDR3 is TGTGCCAGCAGCCCATTCGGACTAGCGGGAGTTCCCGAGCAGTACTTC. Residues: CASSPFGLAGVPEQYF.

The chain combines TRBV19 with TRBJ1-6, with D tentatively TRBD1 (6 bases). This CDR3 has 15 residues. The germline V gene has CDR1 LNHDA and CDR2 SQIVND (reference sequence). V lost 7 bases to trimming and J lost 8 bases, with 18 bases between them. The CDR3 here is CASNVQGPGDSPLHF. As DNA, the CDR3 is TGTGCCAGTAACGTACAGGGCCCAGGAGATTCACCCCTCCACTTT.